This T cell receptor (beta chain) was identified during a study of PD-1 blockade in classical Hodgkin lymphoma. V was pared by 4 bases and J by 4 bases, with 13 bases between. The V gene's germline CDR1 is LGHNA and CDR2 YNFKEQ. This CDR3 comprises 15 residues. A word on this clone: The antigen remains unidentified.

Overall study results and limits: Baseline diversity resembling that of newly diagnosed patients was seen in complete responders. Nothing has yet pinned down what causes the repertoire differences, possibly disease activity or prior therapy.

The data were produced by immunoSEQ multiplex PCR, yet TCRdb's version contains in-frame clones alone and is incomplete. This sample has roughly 61,000 clones, with less than 95% found just once. Every patient had relapsed following autologous stem cell transplantation, and cohorts differed in brentuximab vedotin exposure. The chain has TRBV4-2 and TRBJ1-4, with D uncertain. The TCR comes from a human donor with classical Hodgkin lymphoma. The specimen was peripheral blood mononuclear cells (PBMCs), collected before the second cycle of nivolumab. The CDR3 nucleotides read TGTGCCAGCAGCCTCGTGGACGGTGATAATGAAAAACTGTTTTTT. Protein sequence: CASSLVDGDNEKLFF.